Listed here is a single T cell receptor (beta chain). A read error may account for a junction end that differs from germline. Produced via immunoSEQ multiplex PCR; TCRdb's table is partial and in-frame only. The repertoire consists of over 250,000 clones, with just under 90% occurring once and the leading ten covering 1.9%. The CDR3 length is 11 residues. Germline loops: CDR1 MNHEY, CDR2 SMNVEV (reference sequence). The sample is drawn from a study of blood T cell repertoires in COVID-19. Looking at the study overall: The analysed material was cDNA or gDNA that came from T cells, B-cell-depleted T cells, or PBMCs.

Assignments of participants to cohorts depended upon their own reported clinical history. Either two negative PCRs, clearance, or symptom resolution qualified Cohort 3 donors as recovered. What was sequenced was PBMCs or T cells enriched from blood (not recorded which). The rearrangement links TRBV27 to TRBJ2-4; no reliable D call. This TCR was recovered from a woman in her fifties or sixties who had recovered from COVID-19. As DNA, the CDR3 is TGTGCCAGCAGTTCCGAAGACATTCTGTACTTC. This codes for CASSSEDILYF.